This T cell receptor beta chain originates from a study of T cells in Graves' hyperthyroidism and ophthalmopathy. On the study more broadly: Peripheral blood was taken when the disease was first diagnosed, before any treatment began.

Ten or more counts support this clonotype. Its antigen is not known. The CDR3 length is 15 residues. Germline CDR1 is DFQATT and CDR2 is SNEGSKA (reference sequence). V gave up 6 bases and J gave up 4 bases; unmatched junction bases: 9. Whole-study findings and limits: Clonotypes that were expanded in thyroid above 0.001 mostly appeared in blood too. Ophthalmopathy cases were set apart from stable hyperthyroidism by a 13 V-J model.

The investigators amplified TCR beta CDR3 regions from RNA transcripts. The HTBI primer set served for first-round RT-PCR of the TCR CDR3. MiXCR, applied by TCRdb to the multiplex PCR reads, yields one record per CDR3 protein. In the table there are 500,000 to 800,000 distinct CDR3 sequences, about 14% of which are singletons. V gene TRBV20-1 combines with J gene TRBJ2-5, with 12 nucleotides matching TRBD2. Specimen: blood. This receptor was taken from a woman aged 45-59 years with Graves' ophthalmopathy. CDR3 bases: TGCAGTGCGACTAGCGGGAGCGTCTCGGGAGAGACCCAGTACTTC. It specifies CSATSGSVSGETQYF.